Presented here are 28 T cell receptor beta chains from one specimen sequenced in a study of T cells in Graves' hyperthyroidism and ophthalmopathy. TCR beta CDR3 sequences were amplified from RNA transcripts. With the HTBI primer set, the TCR CDR3 went through a first round of RT-PCR. In TCRdb, the multiplex PCR reads were re-called with MiXCR into one record per CDR3 protein. The table has some 580,000 distinct CDR3 sequences, more than 15% seen once. Material: blood. All receptors come from a woman in her thirties or forties with Graves' ophthalmopathy.

This clonotype has just a few counts. The rearrangement uses TRBV5-6 and TRBJ2-1, with no clear D. Deletions cut 0 bases from V and 9 bases from J, with 7 bases between. Germline V lookup: CDR1 SGHDT, CDR2 YYEEEE. There are 12 residues in the CDR3. Here the CDR3 DNA reads TGTGCCAGCAGCTTGGGGCGGTTTGAGCAGTTCTTC. It specifies CASSLGRFEQFF. The full variable domain, its missing parts supplied by reference TRBV5-6 and TRBJ2-1, is DAGVTQSPTHLIKTRGQQVTLRCSPKSGHDTVSWYQQALGQGPQFIFQYYEEEERQRGNFPDRFSGHQFPNYSSELNVNALLLGDSALYLCASSLGRFEQFFGPGTRLTVL.

The chain links TRBV4-1 to TRBJ1-2; TRBD1 matches at 7 bases. Trimming removed 0 bases from V and 4 bases from J; junction bases left unmatched: 8. CDR1 is MGHRA, CDR2 YSYEKL, per germline. CDR3 length equals 16 residues. CDR3: CASSQEATGTVYGYTF. In DNA form, the CDR3 reads TGCGCCAGCAGCCAAGAAGCAACCGGGACAGTCTATGGCTACACCTTC.

The chain carries TRBV11-1 and TRBJ2-7; 7 bases fit TRBD1. Looked up from germline, CDR1 is SGHAT and CDR2 is FQDESV (reference sequence). With 2 bases clipped from V and 4 bases from J, the junction kept 8 bases outside the gene matches. The CDR3 sequence is 15 residues long. CDR3: CASSLHRGPVYEQYF. The CDR3 coding sequence is TGTGCCAGCAGCTTACACAGGGGACCCGTTTACGAGCAGTACTTC.

The chain has TRBV29-1 and TRBJ2-1; 15 bases align to TRBD2. CDR3 size: 14 residues. The J segment lost 6 bases and the V segment lost 8 bases, leaving 5 bases of the junction unmatched. Germline assignment: CDR1 SQVTM and CDR2 ANQGSEA. The CDR3 nucleotides are TGCAGCTCGCGGACTAGCGGGAGGGCCAATGAGCAGTTCTTC. It yields the protein CSSRTSGRANEQFF.

CDR3 region: CSARMAGAGPNTGELFF. The DNA for the CDR3 is TGCAGTGCTAGAATGGCGGGGGCAGGCCCCAACACCGGGGAGCTGTTTTTT. This chain joins TRBV20-1 and TRBJ2-2, with D maybe TRBD2 (7 bases). Germline assignment: CDR1 DFQATT and CDR2 SNEGSKA (reference sequence). Deletions cut 2 bases from V and 2 bases from J, with 18 bases between. The CDR3 has 17 residues.

With regard to this clonotype: One end of the junction fails to match germline, which may point to a read error. The V call is TRBV10-3, the J call TRBJ1-4; the match to TRBD1 covers 8 bases. This CDR3 has 16 residues. Germline-derived CDR1 and CDR2 are ENHRY and SYGVKD. The CDR3 sequence: CASSPRTGFGNEKLFF. The CDR3 DNA sequence: TGTGCCAGCAGTCCGCGGACAGGGTTTGGAAATGAAAAACTGTTTTTT.

In this sample, this clonotype turned up a few times. Since a much larger clone is just one base distant, this may be a read error. The chain employs TRBV7-9 and TRBJ1-1; no definite D call. CDR1 SEHNR and CDR2 FQNEAQ come from the germline V gene (reference sequence). The V end was cut by 6 bases, the J end by 1 base, with 9 bases between. The CDR3 runs to 13 residues. The CDR3 DNA is TGTGCCAGCAGTTACCTACAGAACACTGAAGCTTTCTTT. Amino acids: CASSYLQNTEAFF.

This clonotype was counted at least ten times. The rearrangement joins TRBV7-2 to TRBJ2-3, with 7 bases fitting TRBD2. The CDR3 length is 16 residues. V trimming: 2 bases; J trimming: 1 base; junction bases outside the gene matches: 6. Germline V CDR1 and CDR2: SGHTA, FQGNSA. The CDR3 sequence is CASSLSGNSGTDTQYF. DNA for the CDR3: TGTGCCAGCAGCTTAAGCGGGAATAGCGGCACAGATACGCAGTATTTT.

This clonotype was picked up many times. V and J are TRBV28 and TRBJ2-5; possible D gene TRBD2, 6 bases. CDR3 size: 15 residues. The V gene lost 6 bases and the J gene lost 1 base, with 15 bases spanning the gap. Per the germline V gene, CDR1 is MDHEN and CDR2 is SYDVKM. The CDR3 protein is CASRSTSLLQETQYF. The DNA for the CDR3 is TGTGCCAGCAGATCTACTAGCTTACTCCAAGAGACCCAGTACTTC.

This chain connects TRBV5-4 to TRBJ1-3; 8 nucleotides agree with TRBD1. Germline V gene data show CDR1 as SGHNT and CDR2 as YYREEE (reference sequence). The junction had 3 bases not matched to a gene; V was cut back by 0 bases and J by 1 base. The CDR3 contains 16 residues. CDR3 in DNA: TGTGCCAGCAGCTTGGAACAGGGGGATTCTGGAAACACCATATATTTT. This translates into CASSLEQGDSGNTIYF.

Concerning this clonotype: This sequence may be a read error, since a much larger clone differs from it by one base. This chain connects TRBV10-3 to TRBJ2-3; D is ambiguous. CDR1 is ENHRY and CDR2 is SYGVKD in the germline V gene. This CDR3 comprises 14 residues. This CDR3 is CAVSESTNDDTQYF. DNA for the CDR3: TGTGCCGTCAGTGAGTCGACAAATGATGATACGCAGTATTTT.

This chain joins TRBV28 and TRBJ1-6, with D unclear. V lost 5 bases, J lost 0 bases, and 20 bases lay in between. The CDR3 loop spans 19 amino acids. Germline V gives CDR1 MDHEN, CDR2 SYDVKM. CDR3 sequence reads: CASSGVEGTGSSYNSPLHF. The CDR3 bases are TGTGCCAGCAGTGGGGTCGAGGGTACCGGCAGCTCCTATAATTCACCCCTCCACTTT.

This clonotype occurred many times. This sequence joins TRBV20-1 and TRBJ2-7; 15 positions agree with TRBD2. CDR3 size: 18 residues. The germline CDR1 and CDR2 sequences are DFQATT and SNEGSKA (reference sequence). After removal of 0 bases from V and 3 bases from J, the junction contained 9 bases not matched to a gene. The DNA of the CDR3 is TGCAGTGCTAGAGATGCAGGACTAGCGGGAGGGCGAGGCTACGAGCAGTACTTC. This encodes CSARDAGLAGGRGYEQYF.

This clonotype was observed many times. The chain recombines TRBV6-1 with TRBJ1-2; no definite D call. Trimming removed 6 bases at V and 0 bases at J, with 8 bases between. The CDR3 extends over 13 amino acids. CDR1 is MNHNS and CDR2 is SASEGT in the germline V gene. CDR3 residues: CASRGGANYGYTF. CDR3 coding DNA: TGTGCCAGCAGGGGTGGGGCTAACTATGGCTACACCTTC.

This clonotype occurred many times. V is TRBV11-2 and J is TRBJ2-7, with D perhaps matching TRBD1 (6 bases). CDR3 length equals 13 residues. Trimming took off 4 bases at V and 7 bases at J, with 14 bases between the two ends. Germline V gene sequence: CDR1 SGHAT, CDR2 FQNNGV. CDR3 sequence: CASSSLDSLEQYF. The CDR3 DNA sequence: TGTGCCAGCAGCTCCCTGGACAGTTTGGAGCAGTACTTC.

This clonotype came up a few times. J is TRBJ2-3 and V is TRBV6-5; 7 bases agree with TRBD2. The CDR3 totals 15 residues. Germline lookup yields CDR1 MNHEY and CDR2 SVGAGI. V was pared by 0 bases and J by 4 bases, with 4 bases of the junction left unmatched. The CDR3 region is CASSYSKRGADTQYF. CDR3 DNA: TGTGCCAGCAGTTACTCCAAGCGGGGAGCAGATACGCAGTATTTT.

With regard to this clonotype: A much larger clone sits a single nucleotide away, making a read error possible. The chain uses TRBV12-3 or TRBV12-4 and TRBJ2-1, with TRBD2 as a possible D gene (7 bases). This CDR3 has 13 residues. The CDR3 region is CASTSQGGVQQLF. The CDR3, as DNA: TGTGCCAGCACCTCCCAAGGGGGGGTTCAGCAGCTCTTC.

The chain links TRBV30 to TRBJ1-3; the match to TRBD1 covers 10 bases. The CDR3 covers 14 residues. The V gene end was trimmed by 7 bases and the J gene end by 2 bases; junction bases not matched to a gene: 5. CDR1 is GTSNPN and CDR2 is SVGIG in the germline V gene (reference sequence). As DNA, the CDR3 is TGTGCCTCTCCGGGACAGGGGACTGGAAACACCATATATTTT. It yields the protein CASPGQGTGNTIYF.

The chain has TRBV7-9 and TRBJ2-7, with 7 bases that match TRBD1. This CDR3 has 14 amino acids. Germline CDR1 and CDR2: SEHNR and FQNEAQ (reference sequence). J was trimmed by 5 bases and V by 5 bases; bases with no gene match: 9. The CDR3 DNA follows: TGTGCCAGCAGCGACCGGGACAGACCGCACGAGCAGTACTTC. Its translation is CASSDRDRPHEQYF.

This clonotype has just a few counts. The chain uses TRBV5-4 and TRBJ2-3, with TRBD2 matching 10 bases. Germline assignment: CDR1 SGHNT and CDR2 YYREEE (reference sequence). The V and J ends lost 2 bases and 2 bases, in that order; junction bases with no gene match: 8. CDR3 length: 17 amino acids. The CDR3 DNA reads TGTGCCAGCAGCTTCCCCTTTAGCGGGGGGCCCACAGATACGCAGTATTTT. This codes for CASSFPFSGGPTDTQYF.

This clonotype showed up just a few times. The genes are TRBV6-1 and TRBJ1-2, with TRBD1 as a possible D gene (5 bases). The CDR3 has 13 amino acids. CDR1 is MNHNS and CDR2 is SASEGT in the germline V gene. Trimming shortened V by 6 bases and J by 6 bases, and 14 bases separated the two germline ends. As DNA, the CDR3 is TGTGCCAGCAGAGTGGGGGGGGAAGATGGCTACACCTTC. This sequence encodes CASRVGGEDGYTF.

This clonotype came up many times. The J gene is TRBJ1-5, the V gene TRBV28; TRBD1 matches 9 bases. V lost 5 bases and J lost 3; bases outside the gene matches: 11. The CDR3 is made up of 17 amino acids. Germline lookup yields CDR1 MDHEN and CDR2 SYDVKM. Here the CDR3 reads CASSGSGTGSSNQPQHF. In DNA, the CDR3 is TGTGCCAGCAGTGGCTCCGGGACAGGGTCCTCCAATCAGCCCCAGCATTTT.

This clonotype was counted at least ten times. This chain connects TRBV7-2 to TRBJ2-7, with 8 bases matching TRBD2. This CDR3 is 17 amino acids long. Looked up from germline, CDR1 is SGHTA and CDR2 is FQGNSA. Germline trimming cut 2 bases from V and 2 bases from J; bases unmatched to any gene: 11. This CDR3 reads CASSLLPLAGFTYEQYF. The CDR3 DNA reads as TGTGCCAGCAGCTTACTACCCCTAGCGGGTTTCACCTACGAGCAGTACTTC.

The table lists this clonotype with a count of one. The rearrangement links TRBV24-1 to TRBJ1-1; D is unresolved. CDR1 is KGHDR and CDR2 is SFDVKD in the germline V gene. V lost 9 bases to trimming and J lost 7 bases, with 35 bases between them. This CDR3 has 19 residues. The CDR3 coding sequence is TGTGCCACCCCCGGGCGGCTACTCCCCATTAAAAGGATGATCTTTGAAGCTTTCTTT. Protein sequence: CATPGRLLPIKRMIFEAFF.

This clonotype was observed a few times. J is TRBJ2-1 and V is TRBV19; 7 bases agree with TRBD1. The CDR3 runs to 16 residues. Germline V gives CDR1 LNHDA, CDR2 SQIVND (reference sequence). V gave up 0 bases and J gave up 0 bases; unmatched junction bases: 2. Here the CDR3 reads CASSIEGGASYNEQFF. In nucleotides, the CDR3 is TGTGCCAGTAGTATAGAAGGGGGCGCCTCCTACAATGAGCAGTTCTTC.

This clonotype has just a few counts. The chain has TRBV4-1 and TRBJ2-5; D unclear. With 0 bases removed from V and 3 bases from J, the gap between germline ends came to 8 bases. This CDR3 is 14 amino acids long. In germline, CDR1 is MGHRA, CDR2 YSYEKL. The CDR3 loop is CASSQDHLEETQYF. CDR3 in DNA: TGCGCCAGCAGCCAAGATCACCTGGAAGAGACCCAGTACTTC.

Within the sample, this clonotype is medium-sized. This chain uses TRBV7-9 with TRBJ2-5, with D hard to call. Trimming removed 4 bases from V and 3 bases from J, with 15 bases in between. The CDR3 covers 15 residues. Germline-derived CDR1 and CDR2 are SEHNR and FQNEAQ (reference sequence). The CDR3 loop reads CASSSTRSAKETQYF. Here the CDR3 DNA reads TGTGCCAGCAGCTCCACCCGAAGTGCCAAAGAGACCCAGTACTTC.

This clonotype was detected ten times or more. This chain connects TRBV6-6 to TRBJ2-3; 7 bases are shared with TRBD1. The trim removed 2 bases at V and 0 bases at J, leaving 5 bases unmatched. This CDR3 is 16 amino acids long. The germline CDR1 and CDR2 sequences are MNHNY and SVGAGI (reference sequence). CDR3 in DNA: TGTGCCAGCAGTTACCCGGGACAGTTTAGCACAGATACGCAGTATTTT. This translates into CASSYPGQFSTDTQYF.